The 12 T cell receptor beta chains listed next were all sequenced from one sample in a study of CD8+ T cells in alopecia areata. The treatment is: oral pan-JAK inhibitor, 5-10 mg twice daily. Isolated RNA was reverse transcribed into cDNA used as the sequencing template. This table comes from immunoSEQ multiplex PCR, and its TCRdb copy is limited to in-frame clones, with some not included. Seen here are about 160,000 clones, 55% to 75% observed once, and the top ten hold 14%. This specimen consisted of CD4+ T cells sorted from blood, obtained at week 24, from a patient treated with tofacitinib. Receptors originate from a human donor with alopecia areata.

The chain employs TRBV29-1 and TRBJ1-2, with 7 bases that match TRBD1. The V segment lost 4 bases and the J segment 2 bases; nucleotides outside the gene matches: 4. The CDR3 has 13 amino acids. CDR1 and CDR2 (germline): SQVTM, ANQGSEA. CDR3 in DNA: TGCAGCGTTGCCCCGGGACAGAACTATGGCTACACCTTC. Amino acid sequence: CSVAPGQNYGYTF.

V and J are TRBV2 and TRBJ1-2, with D uncertain. With 6 bases removed from V and 7 bases from J, the gap between germline ends came to 15 bases. The CDR3 has 13 residues. The germline gives CDR1 SNHLY, CDR2 FYNNEI. This chain's CDR3 is CASSQASDGGYTF. DNA of the CDR3: TGTGCCAGCAGCCAGGCTTCAGATGGTGGCTACACCTTC.

The chain joins TRBV7-2 to TRBJ1-2; no clear D. Trimming left V 1 base short and J 9 bases short, with 9 bases between. Germline CDR1 is SGHTA and CDR2 is FQGNSA. The CDR3 extends over 12 amino acids. CDR3 coding DNA: TGTGCCAGCAGCTTAGGTGCGGATAGCTACACCTTC. Translated: CASSLGADSYTF.

The chain recombines TRBV29-1 with TRBJ1-5, with 9 positions matching TRBD1. With 7 bases clipped from V and 2 bases from J, the junction kept 9 bases outside the gene matches. This CDR3 has 15 residues. Germline values: CDR1 SQVTM, CDR2 ANQGSEA. The CDR3 protein is CSGRRDRDGNQPQHF. For the CDR3, the DNA is TGCAGCGGACGGCGGGACAGGGATGGCAATCAGCCCCAGCATTTT.

The genes are TRBV6-1 and TRBJ1-3; unclear D gene. This CDR3 comprises 16 residues. The V gene lost 1 base and the J gene lost 0 bases, with 10 bases spanning the gap. Germline CDR1 is MNHNS and CDR2 is SASEGT. The CDR3 DNA reads as TGTGCCAGCAGTGAAGTACAGTCAACCTCTGGAAACACCATATATTTT. Its protein is CASSEVQSTSGNTIYF.

The rearrangement uses TRBV7-9 and TRBJ1-5; a possible D gene is TRBD1 (5 bases). In germline, CDR1 is SEHNR, CDR2 FQNEAQ (reference sequence). CDR3 length: 15 amino acids. V was shortened by 5 bases and J by 5 bases, with 16 bases between the two germline ends. For the CDR3, the DNA is TGTGCCAGCAGCCCCGCAGGGAGGAGGGATCAGCCCCAGCATTTT. This encodes CASSPAGRRDQPQHF.

The gene calls are TRBV30 and TRBJ1-2, with D possibly matching TRBD1 (6 bases). Germline-derived CDR1 and CDR2 are GTSNPN and SVGIG (reference sequence). V lost 0 bases and J 7 bases, leaving 12 bases between the germline ends. The CDR3 spans 13 residues. Here the CDR3 reads CAWSVLGAGGYTF. The CDR3 bases are TGTGCCTGGAGTGTACTGGGGGCGGGTGGCTACACCTTC.

This clone was found a few times. The sample carries other DNA sequences with the same CDR3. The chain combines TRBV29-1 with TRBJ2-4; possible D gene TRBD1, 5 bases. The CDR3 sequence is 13 residues long. CDR1 and CDR2 from the germline V gene are SQVTM and ANQGSEA. The ends were cut back, 4 bases at V and 0 bases at J, with 7 bases in the middle. The DNA of the CDR3 is TGCAGCGTTGGGGGCCTAGCCAAAAACATTCAGTACTTC. The encoded protein is CSVGGLAKNIQYF.

The chain employs TRBV2 and TRBJ2-1; D assignment may be TRBD1 or TRBD2 (6 bases each). Germline V gene lookup returns CDR1 SNHLY and CDR2 FYNNEI. The CDR3 length is 15 residues. Trimming removed 5 bases from V and 2 bases from J, with 13 bases in between. The CDR3 DNA reads as TGTGCCAGCAGTAAGTCGGGGGCAACCTACAATGAGCAGTTCTTC. Amino acid sequence: CASSKSGATYNEQFF.

V gene TRBV29-1 combines with J gene TRBJ2-7; D call uncertain. The CDR3 length is 13 residues. The ends were cut back, 7 bases at V and 4 bases at J, with 17 bases in the middle. Germline assignment: CDR1 SQVTM and CDR2 ANQGSEA. The CDR3 sequence is CSATHSSRYEQYF. CDR3 coding DNA: TGCAGCGCCACCCATAGTTCCAGGTACGAGCAGTACTTC.

The table lists this clone with a count of one. J is TRBJ1-5 and V is TRBV27; D is ambiguous. Germline V gene sequence: CDR1 MNHEY, CDR2 SMNVEV (reference sequence). V gave up 7 bases and J gave up 5 bases, with 9 bases separating them. This CDR3 spans 12 amino acids. The CDR3 DNA follows: TGTGCCAGCAAGGGCGGGGATCAGCCCCAGCATTTT. It specifies CASKGGDQPQHF.

The V gene is TRBV9, the J gene TRBJ2-3; D gene unclear. The CDR3 length is 13 residues. CDR1 SGDLS and CDR2 YYNGEE come from the germline V gene. Trimming took off 0 bases at V and 3 bases at J, with 5 bases between the two ends. For the CDR3, the DNA is TGTGCCAGCAGCGTAGCTATGACAGATACGCAGTATTTT. It yields the protein CASSVAMTDTQYF.